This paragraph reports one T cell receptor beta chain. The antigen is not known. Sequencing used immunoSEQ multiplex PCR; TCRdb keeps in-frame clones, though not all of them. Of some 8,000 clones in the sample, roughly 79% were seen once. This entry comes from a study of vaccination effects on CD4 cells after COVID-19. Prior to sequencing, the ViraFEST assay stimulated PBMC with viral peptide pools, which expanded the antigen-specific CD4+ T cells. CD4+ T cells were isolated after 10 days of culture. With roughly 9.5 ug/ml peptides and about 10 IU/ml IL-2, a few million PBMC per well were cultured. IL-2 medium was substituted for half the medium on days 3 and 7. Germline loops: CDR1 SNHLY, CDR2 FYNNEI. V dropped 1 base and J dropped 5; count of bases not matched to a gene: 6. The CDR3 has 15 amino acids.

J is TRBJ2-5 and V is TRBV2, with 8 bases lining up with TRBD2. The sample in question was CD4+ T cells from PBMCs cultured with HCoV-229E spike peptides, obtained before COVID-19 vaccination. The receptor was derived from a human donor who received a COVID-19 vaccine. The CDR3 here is CASSEEAGVGETQYF. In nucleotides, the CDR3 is TGTGCCAGCAGTGAAGAAGCGGGAGTTGGGGAGACCCAGTACTTC.